The T cell receptor (beta chain) under discussion was sequenced for a study of shared clonotypes between healthy human individuals. Overall study results and limits: Sequencing depth was predicted to influence how clonotypes are shared among donors. Naive CD4 clonotype sharing across several donors was approximately 5.2%.

Original processing notes: Junction-only immunoSEQ data arrived without quality scores, meaning filtering differed. Here immunoSEQ multiplex PCR was the method, and the copy in TCRdb shows in-frame clones only, minus some. That table supplies the V and J calls and clone size; D and trimming were determined from the DNA. The table shows roughly 2.5 million clones, with 90% to 95% occurring only once. Between the trimmed V and J ends, which lost 0 bases and 2 bases, there was a span of 11 bases. The CDR3 runs to 15 residues. CDR1 is PRHDT, CDR2 FYEKMQ, per germline (reference sequence). As concerns this clone: Its antigen is unidentified.

The sequencing input was naive CD4+ T cells sorted from blood. As for subset: CD45RA+ positively selected. This clonotype originated in a man between 18 and 29 years old in good health. This chain connects TRBV13 to TRBJ2-7; possibly TRBD1 or TRBD2 for D (5 bases each). This chain's CDR3 is CASSLGPGTPYEQYF. CDR3 bases: TGTGCCAGCAGCTTAGGCCCAGGGACCCCCTACGAGCAGTACTTC.